The rows below give T cell receptor beta chains drawn from one sample of a study of glioma-infiltrating T cells. Via MiXCR, TCRdb re-called the multiplex PCR reads, giving one row per CDR3 protein. The table shows about 110,000 distinct CDR3 sequences, with around a quarter occurring only once. Sequencing was carried out using glioma tissue, nonneoplastic brain tissue, or PBMCs (not recorded which). These receptors were collected from a human donor with low-grade glioma or glioblastoma, undergoing nonglioma brain surgery, or in good health (not recorded which). Each CDR3 is given with its conserved first and last residue.

TRBV7-9 | CASSFRSSLEQETQYF
TRBV29-1 | CSVEGGGTYEQYF
TRBV18 | CASSPPARPGNTIYF
TRBV5-1 | CASSLEASYEQYF
TRBV20-1 | CSASDTEAFF
TRBV28 | CASIPLRLGYTQYF
TRBV5-1 | CASSLGTTRYSPLHF
TRBV7-9 | CASSTDRVTIYEQYF
TRBV5-1 | CASSLEAGQLYEQYF
TRBV7-9 | CATPDTNTEAFF
TRBV9 | CASSTLDMPYEQYF
TRBV5-1 | CASSLGASGGGETQYF
TRBV29-1 | CSVAGTSGVYNEQFF
TRBV7-6 | CASSSADWYNEQFF
TRBV4-3 | CASSQRGQGRNEQFF
TRBV3-1 | CASSQGSGTGNSPLHF
TRBV5-1 | CASSLTGGSHEQYF
TRBV2 | CASSNSGMNIQYF
TRBV29-1 | CSARRQGDTGELFF
TRBV2 | CASRRGSYGYTF
TRBV2 | CASRSTGFNEQFF
TRBV12-5 | CASGLLAGGPNEQFF
TRBV6-2/TRBV6-3 | CASSYGQGNYKQYF
TRBV29-1 | CSGRQGSPVFF
TRBV7-2 | CASSSHTGGAGYTF
TRBV6-2/TRBV6-3 | CASTGQGHRSNQPQHF
TRBV5-1 | CASRLGPFGDYGYTF
TRBV18 | CAGSPGLEETQYF
TRBV19 | CASSIIGAGANTEAFF
TRBV11-2 | CANRQGDSPLHF
TRBV6-6 | CASSYSGGGYGYTF